Each of the 9 T cell receptor beta chains below was sequenced from the same sample in a study of molecular identifiers for immune sequencing clone quantification. TCRdb reprocessed the PCR reads via MiXCR and lists one record per CDR3 protein. The sample has 490,000 or so distinct CDR3 sequences, under 30% seen once. Source material: naive CD8+ T cells from blood, with Jurkat cell RNA spiked in. Subset: FACS-sorted CD8+CD4-CCR7+CD45RA+ naive T cells. All receptors come from a human donor in good health. Some libraries in this study had Jurkat cell RNA spiked in.

The sample holds a few counts of this clonotype. The V call is TRBV2, the J call TRBJ1-1, with D tentatively TRBD1 (5 bases). The CDR3 contains 11 residues. Trimming removed 4 bases at V and 11 bases at J, with 11 bases between. Germline V gives CDR1 SNHLY, CDR2 FYNNEI. CDR3: CASSVNRWAFF. For the CDR3, the DNA is TGTGCCAGCAGTGTAAACAGGTGGGCTTTCTTT.

With respect to this clonotype: This CDR3 fails to terminate in the conserved phenylalanine or tryptophan, so it likely reflects a read error. The gene calls are TRBV20-1 and TRBJ2-7, with 10 positions matching TRBD1. From germline, CDR1 is DFQATT and CDR2 SNEGSKA (reference sequence). This CDR3 contains 13 residues. The V segment lost 6 bases and the J segment 5 bases; nucleotides outside the gene matches: 7. The chain's CDR3 is CSATTGGFHEQYS. For the CDR3, the DNA is TGCAGTGCAACGACAGGGGGCTTCCACGAGCAGTACTCC.

The table lists this clonotype with a few counts. The rearrangement joins TRBV7-9 to TRBJ1-1, with a weak D call TRBD1 (6 bases). This CDR3 has 13 residues. The V end lost 5 bases, the J end lost 4 bases, and 11 bases lay between the germline ends. CDR1 and CDR2 from the germline V gene are SEHNR and FQNEAQ (reference sequence). Written as DNA, the CDR3 is TGTGCCAGCAGCACCGTGACAGGCACTGAAGCTTTCTTT. Translation: CASSTVTGTEAFF.

This clonotype has a count of ten or more. The chain joins TRBV30 to TRBJ1-3; D is uncertain. Trimming removed 4 bases from V and 3 bases from J, with 10 bases in between. From germline, CDR1 is GTSNPN and CDR2 SVGIG (reference sequence). The CDR3 is 13 residues long. The CDR3 sequence: CAWNDGDGNTIYF. The CDR3 DNA reads TGTGCCTGGAATGACGGGGATGGAAACACCATATATTTT.

This clonotype came up many times. The CDR3: CASSLSMRQGYNQPQHF. DNA for the CDR3: TGTGCCAGCAGTTTATCGATGAGACAGGGATACAATCAGCCCCAGCATTTT. V and J are TRBV27 and TRBJ1-5, with TRBD1 matching 7 bases. With 0 bases clipped from V and 3 bases from J, the junction kept 8 bases outside the gene matches. The germline V gene encodes CDR1 MNHEY and CDR2 SMNVEV (reference sequence). The CDR3 totals 17 residues.

A few counts support this clonotype. This chain links TRBV19 with TRBJ1-5, with D maybe TRBD1 (6 bases). V lost 6 bases and J 2 bases, leaving 20 bases between the germline ends. There are 17 residues in the CDR3. Germline lookup yields CDR1 LNHDA and CDR2 SQIVND (reference sequence). This CDR3 reads CASSQTGLRGGNQPQHF. Written as DNA, the CDR3 is TGTGCCAGTAGCCAAACAGGGTTACGTGGAGGCAATCAGCCCCAGCATTTT.

This clonotype was seen many times. The chain recombines TRBV28 with TRBJ2-7, with 9 bases identical to TRBD2. Trimming removed 2 bases from V and 5 bases from J; junction bases left unmatched: 10. Germline CDR1 and CDR2: MDHEN and SYDVKM. This CDR3 contains 16 residues. CDR3 coding DNA: TGTGCCAGCAGTTTAAGAGTGACTAGCGGATGGGACGAGCAGTACTTC. It codes for CASSLRVTSGWDEQYF.

A remark on this clonotype: Since a much larger clone is just one base distant, this may be a read error. CDR3 in DNA: TGTGCCAGCAGTCCAGCATGGGGTGATCAGCCCCAGTATTTT. As protein: CASSPAWGDQPQYF. This chain links TRBV5-3 with TRBJ1-5; D is undetermined. The end of the DNA is better explained by TRBJ2-3, so the J call may be wrong. TRBV5-3 carries the ORF label, with uncertain function. This CDR3 spans 14 amino acids.

In its sample, this clonotype was seen many times. The rearrangement joins TRBV2 to TRBJ1-5; D unresolved. This CDR3 spans 14 amino acids. The germline V gene encodes CDR1 SNHLY and CDR2 FYNNEI. V lost 2 bases and J lost 3, with 8 bases in between. The CDR3 loop reads CASSELQNNQPQHF. The CDR3 bases are TGTGCCAGCAGTGAACTACAGAACAATCAGCCCCAGCATTTT.